This is a list of T cell receptor beta chains from one sample in a study of CD8 T cells in ankylosing spondylitis. MiXCR, applied by TCRdb to the 5' RACE reads, yields one record per CDR3 protein. The sample shows some 330,000 distinct CDR3 sequences, less than 10% of them seen only once. Sequenced input: blood, either unsorted or a sorted T cell fraction (not recorded which). These receptors came from a male donor with ankylosing spondylitis. The CDR3 runs from the conserved cysteine through the conserved F or W. D genes are given only for firm matches. For some rows the clone size is stated as once, few or many, or as a class when expanded; others skip it.

cdr3_aa: CASSKEMFNYGYTF; cdr3_nt: TGTGCCAGCAGCAAAGAGATGTTTAACTATGGCTACACCTTC; clone_size: many; j_call: TRBJ1-2; v_call: TRBV3-1; d_call: -
cdr3_aa: CASQRTGEQYF; cdr3_nt: TGTGCCAGCCAGAGGACGGGGGAGCAGTACTTC; clone_size: many; j_call: TRBJ2-7; v_call: TRBV7-2; d_call: -
cdr3_aa: CASSGLDSRNQPQHF; cdr3_nt: TGTGCCAGCAGTGGGTTGGACAGCCGAAATCAGCCCCAGCATTTT; clone_size: -; j_call: TRBJ1-5; v_call: TRBV2; d_call: -
cdr3_aa: CASSEEGQGDEQYF; cdr3_nt: TGTGCCAGCAGTGAAGAGGGACAGGGAGACGAGCAGTACTTC; clone_size: -; j_call: TRBJ2-7; v_call: TRBV2; d_call: TRBD1
cdr3_aa: CSATSPGLRTYNEQFF; cdr3_nt: TGCAGTGCAACAAGTCCGGGACTCCGGACCTACAATGAGCAGTTCTTC; clone_size: -; j_call: TRBJ2-1; v_call: TRBV20-1; d_call: -
cdr3_aa: CASSLGGKDQPQHF; cdr3_nt: TGTGCCAGCAGTTTAGGGGGGAAGGATCAGCCCCAGCATTTT; clone_size: many; j_call: TRBJ1-5; v_call: TRBV28; d_call: -
cdr3_aa: CASIPNQGANTGELFF; cdr3_nt: TGCGCCAGCATTCCCAATCAGGGGGCAAACACCGGGGAGCTGTTTTTT; clone_size: -; j_call: TRBJ2-2; v_call: TRBV4-1; d_call: TRBD1
cdr3_aa: CASNYRGRANYGYTF; cdr3_nt: TGTGCCAGCAACTACAGGGGGCGAGCTAACTATGGCTACACCTTC; clone_size: -; j_call: TRBJ1-2; v_call: TRBV5-4; d_call: TRBD1
cdr3_aa: CASSSPVMRKSAGELFF; cdr3_nt: TGTGCCAGCAGTTCCCCCGTAATGCGGAAGAGTGCCGGGGAGCTGTTTTTT; clone_size: -; j_call: TRBJ2-2; v_call: TRBV28; d_call: -
cdr3_aa: CASSLQGALTQPQHF; cdr3_nt: TGTGCCAGCAGCTTGCAGGGGGCATTGACTCAGCCCCAGCATTTT; clone_size: few; j_call: TRBJ1-5; v_call: TRBV5-6; d_call: TRBD1
cdr3_aa: CAWSVQIEAFF; cdr3_nt: TGTGCCTGGAGTGTACAAATAGAAGCTTTCTTT; clone_size: -; j_call: TRBJ1-1; v_call: TRBV30; d_call: -
cdr3_aa: CASSLVSYPYNEQFF; cdr3_nt: TGTGCCAGCAGCTTGGTCTCCTACCCCTACAATGAGCAGTTCTTC; clone_size: few; j_call: TRBJ2-1; v_call: TRBV7-2; d_call: -
cdr3_aa: CASTSRWTGSYNEQFF; cdr3_nt: TGTGCCAGCACCTCAAGGTGGACAGGCTCCTACAATGAGCAGTTCTTC; clone_size: -; j_call: TRBJ2-1; v_call: TRBV12-3/TRBV12-4; d_call: TRBD1
cdr3_aa: CSVGGTSNQPQHF; cdr3_nt: TGCAGCGTTGGAGGTACCAGCAATCAGCCCCAGCATTTT; clone_size: many; j_call: TRBJ1-5; v_call: TRBV29-1; d_call: -
cdr3_aa: CASSDDRGGYYEQYF; cdr3_nt: TGTGCCAGCAGTGACGACAGGGGCGGTTACTACGAGCAGTACTTC; clone_size: many; j_call: TRBJ2-7; v_call: TRBV6-1; d_call: TRBD1
cdr3_aa: CASSLVPLDEQYF; cdr3_nt: TGCGCCAGCAGCCTAGTGCCCCTTGACGAGCAGTACTTC; clone_size: few; j_call: TRBJ2-7; v_call: TRBV5-1; d_call: -
cdr3_aa: CASSLVGSGTVQSEQYF; cdr3_nt: TGTGCCAGCAGCTTAGTAGGCTCCGGGACTGTTCAGTCCGAGCAGTACTTC; clone_size: -; j_call: TRBJ2-7; v_call: TRBV7-9; d_call: -
cdr3_aa: CASSPKGQVVYFGYTF; cdr3_nt: TGTGCCAGCAGCCCCAAAGGGCAGGTGGTTTACTTTGGCTACACCTTC; clone_size: -; j_call: TRBJ1-2; v_call: TRBV6-1; d_call: -
cdr3_aa: CASSPRVGQGRYEQYF; cdr3_nt: TGTGCCAGCAGCCCTAGGGTCGGACAGGGTAGATACGAGCAGTACTTC; clone_size: -; j_call: TRBJ2-7; v_call: TRBV11-2; d_call: TRBD1
cdr3_aa: CSVVWGYSYEQYF; cdr3_nt: TGCAGCGTTGTTTGGGGGTATTCCTACGAGCAGTACTTC; clone_size: many; j_call: TRBJ2-7; v_call: TRBV29-1; d_call: -
cdr3_aa: CASKRGTNAYEQYF; cdr3_nt: TGTGCCAGCAAACGGGGGACTAACGCCTACGAGCAGTACTTC; clone_size: few; j_call: TRBJ2-7; v_call: TRBV6-1; d_call: TRBD2
cdr3_aa: CASSGGGRASGSYNEQFF; cdr3_nt: TGCGCCAGCAGTGGGGGCGGGAGGGCCTCAGGCTCCTACAATGAGCAGTTCTTC; clone_size: -; j_call: TRBJ2-1; v_call: TRBV10-2; d_call: TRBD2
cdr3_aa: CASSPSGAGASYEQYF; cdr3_nt: TGTGCCAGCAGCCCCAGCGGAGCGGGGGCCTCCTACGAGCAGTACTTC; clone_size: -; j_call: TRBJ2-7; v_call: TRBV3-1; d_call: TRBD2
cdr3_aa: CASSPPGQGGDEQFF; cdr3_nt: TGTGCCAGCAGCCCCCCGGGACAGGGAGGTGATGAGCAGTTCTTC; clone_size: many; j_call: TRBJ2-1; v_call: TRBV7-8; d_call: TRBD1
cdr3_aa: CASSGTSGRDTGELFF; cdr3_nt: TGTGCCAGCAGCGGCACTAGCGGGAGGGACACCGGGGAGCTGTTTTTT; clone_size: few; j_call: TRBJ2-2; v_call: TRBV9; d_call: TRBD2
cdr3_aa: CSAKDVMHEQYF; cdr3_nt: TGCAGTGCTAAGGACGTTATGCACGAGCAGTACTTC; clone_size: few; j_call: TRBJ2-7; v_call: TRBV20-1; d_call: -
cdr3_aa: CSASGGSPGLWADTQYF; cdr3_nt: TGCAGTGCTAGTGGGGGGTCCCCGGGACTATGGGCAGATACGCAGTATTTT; clone_size: few; j_call: TRBJ2-3; v_call: TRBV20-1; d_call: TRBD2
cdr3_aa: CASSPPTGLNTEAFF; cdr3_nt: TGTGCCAGCAGCCCCCCGACAGGCCTGAACACTGAAGCTTTCTTT; clone_size: few; j_call: TRBJ1-1; v_call: TRBV28; d_call: -
cdr3_aa: CASSYYTGSNQPQHF; cdr3_nt: TGTGCCAGCAGTTACTACACAGGGAGCAATCAGCCCCAGCATTTT; clone_size: many; j_call: TRBJ1-5; v_call: TRBV12-3/TRBV12-4; d_call: -
cdr3_aa: CASSLASSRQGNGELFF; cdr3_nt: TGCGCCAGCAGCTTGGCCTCGAGCCGACAGGGGAACGGGGAGCTGTTTTTT; clone_size: many; j_call: TRBJ2-2; v_call: TRBV5-1; d_call: TRBD1
cdr3_aa: CASSPEAASTDTQYF; cdr3_nt: TGTGCCAGCAGCCCCGAGGCAGCAAGCACAGATACGCAGTATTTT; clone_size: once; j_call: TRBJ2-3; v_call: TRBV7-3; d_call: -
cdr3_aa: CASVPGTSGHEQYF; cdr3_nt: TGTGCCTCCGTACCTGGGACTAGCGGGCACGAGCAGTACTTC; clone_size: -; j_call: TRBJ2-7; v_call: TRBV10-3; d_call: TRBD2